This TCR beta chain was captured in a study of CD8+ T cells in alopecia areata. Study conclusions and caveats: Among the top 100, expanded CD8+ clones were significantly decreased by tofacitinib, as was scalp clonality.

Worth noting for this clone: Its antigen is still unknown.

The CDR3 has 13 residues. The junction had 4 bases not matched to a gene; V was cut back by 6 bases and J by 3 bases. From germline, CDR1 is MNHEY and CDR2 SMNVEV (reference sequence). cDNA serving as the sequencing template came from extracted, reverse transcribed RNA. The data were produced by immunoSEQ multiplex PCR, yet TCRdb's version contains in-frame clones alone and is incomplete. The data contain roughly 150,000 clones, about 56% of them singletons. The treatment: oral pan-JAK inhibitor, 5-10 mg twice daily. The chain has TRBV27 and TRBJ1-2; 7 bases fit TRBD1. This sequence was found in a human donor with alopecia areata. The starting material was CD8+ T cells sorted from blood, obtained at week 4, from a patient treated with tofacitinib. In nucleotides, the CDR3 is TGTGCCAGCAGGCCCACAGGGGACTATGGCTACACCTTC. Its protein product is CASRPTGDYGYTF.